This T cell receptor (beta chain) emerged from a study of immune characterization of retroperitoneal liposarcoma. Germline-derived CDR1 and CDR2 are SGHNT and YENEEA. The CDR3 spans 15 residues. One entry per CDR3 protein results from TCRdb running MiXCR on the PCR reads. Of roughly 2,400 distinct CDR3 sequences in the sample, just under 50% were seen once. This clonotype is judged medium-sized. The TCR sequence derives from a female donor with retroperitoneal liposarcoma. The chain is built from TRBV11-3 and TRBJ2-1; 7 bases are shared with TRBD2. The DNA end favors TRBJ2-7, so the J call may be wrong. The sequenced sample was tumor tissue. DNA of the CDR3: TGTGCCAGCAGCTTAGCAGCGGGATCTCCCTACGAGCAGTACTTC. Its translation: CASSLAAGSPYEQYF.